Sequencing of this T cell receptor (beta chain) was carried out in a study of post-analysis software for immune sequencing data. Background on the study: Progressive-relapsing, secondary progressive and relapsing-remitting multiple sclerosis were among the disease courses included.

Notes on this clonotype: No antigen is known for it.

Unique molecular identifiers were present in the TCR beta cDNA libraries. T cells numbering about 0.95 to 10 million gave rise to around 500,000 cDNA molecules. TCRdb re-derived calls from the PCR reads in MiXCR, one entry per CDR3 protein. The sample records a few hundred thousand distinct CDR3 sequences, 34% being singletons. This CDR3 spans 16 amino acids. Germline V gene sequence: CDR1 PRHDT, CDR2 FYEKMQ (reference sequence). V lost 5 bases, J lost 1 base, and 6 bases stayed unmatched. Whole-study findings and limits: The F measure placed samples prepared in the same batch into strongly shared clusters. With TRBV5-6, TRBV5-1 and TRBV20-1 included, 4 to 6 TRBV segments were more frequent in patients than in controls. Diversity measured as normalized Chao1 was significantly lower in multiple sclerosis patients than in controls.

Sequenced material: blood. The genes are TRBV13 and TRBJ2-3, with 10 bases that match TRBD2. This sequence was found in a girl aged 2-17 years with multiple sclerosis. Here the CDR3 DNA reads TGTGCCAGCAGCCCACTCCTAGCGGGGGGCACAGATACGCAGTATTTT. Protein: CASSPLLAGGTDTQYF. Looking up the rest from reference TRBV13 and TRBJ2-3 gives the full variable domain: AAGVIQSPRHLIKEKRETATLKCYPIPRHDTVYWYQQGPGQDPQFLISFYEKMQSDKGSIPDRFSAQQFSDYHSELNMSSLELGDSALYFCASSPLLAGGTDTQYFGPGTRLTVL.